This is a list of T cell receptor beta chains from one sample in a study of spatial heterogeneity in lung cancer. TCRdb re-called the 5' RACE reads with MiXCR, one entry per CDR3 protein. This table holds under 80,000 distinct CDR3 sequences, approximately 6% found once. Sequencing used PBMCs, obtained at surgery. These receptors all come from a female donor with early-stage non-small cell lung cancer. Each CDR3 is given with its conserved first and last residue. D genes are given only for firm matches. Some rows mark clone size as missing; the rest say once, few, many or name a class of expanded clone.

CDR3nt: TGTGCCAGCAGCAAACCCGGGACATACGCCGGGGAGCTGTTTTTT
CDR3aa: CASSKPGTYAGELFF
j_gene: TRBJ2-2
v_gene: TRBV6-5
d_gene: -
abundance: many

CDR3nt: TGTGCCAGCAGATATGGGGGACAGGGAAACAATGAGCAGTTCTTC
CDR3aa: CASRYGGQGNNEQFF
j_gene: TRBJ2-1
v_gene: TRBV12-3/TRBV12-4
d_gene: TRBD1
abundance: many

CDR3nt: TGTGCCAGTAATAGGGACGGGAGCACTGAAGCTTTCTTT
CDR3aa: CASNRDGSTEAFF
j_gene: TRBJ1-1
v_gene: TRBV19
d_gene: -
abundance: -

CDR3nt: TGTGCCAGCAGCTTAGCTAGCGGGGCCAGCACCCAGTACTTC
CDR3aa: CASSLASGASTQYF
j_gene: TRBJ2-5
v_gene: TRBV7-2
d_gene: TRBD2
abundance: few

CDR3nt: TGCAGCGTTTCCCCAGGGGCCCCGAACACTGAAGCTTTCTTT
CDR3aa: CSVSPGAPNTEAFF
j_gene: TRBJ1-1
v_gene: TRBV29-1
d_gene: -
abundance: many

CDR3nt: TGTGCCAGCAGCGCCCACGGCACAGATACGCAGTATTTT
CDR3aa: CASSAHGTDTQYF
j_gene: TRBJ2-3
v_gene: TRBV7-2
d_gene: -
abundance: many

CDR3nt: TGCGCCAGCAGCTTGGCGGGGGCAGGAGAAAAACTGTTTTTT
CDR3aa: CASSLAGAGEKLFF
j_gene: TRBJ1-4
v_gene: TRBV5-1
d_gene: -
abundance: many

CDR3nt: TGTGCCAGCAGCCCCCCCCCAATGAACACTGAAGCTTTCTTT
CDR3aa: CASSPPPMNTEAFF
j_gene: TRBJ1-1
v_gene: TRBV28
d_gene: -
abundance: few

CDR3nt: TGTGCCAGCCCTGAAGGGGAGCGGGGGGCTTACAATGAGCAGTTCTTC
CDR3aa: CASPEGERGAYNEQFF
j_gene: TRBJ2-1
v_gene: TRBV2
d_gene: TRBD2
abundance: many

CDR3nt: TGTGCCAGCAGCCGTAATTCAGGGACCCCCTACAATGAGCAGTTCTTC
CDR3aa: CASSRNSGTPYNEQFF
j_gene: TRBJ2-1
v_gene: TRBV11-2
d_gene: -
abundance: many

CDR3nt: TGCGCCAGCAGCGTGGACTCAACTAGCACAGATACGCAGTATTTT
CDR3aa: CASSVDSTSTDTQYF
j_gene: TRBJ2-3
v_gene: TRBV5-1
d_gene: -
abundance: many